This T cell receptor (beta chain) was sequenced in a study of cytomegalovirus exposure and HLA in healthy donors. Study-level points and caveats: Based on reports, TCR beta sequences accurately predicted HLA-A and HLA-B alleles for most subjects. For TCR beta chains, V- and J-gene trimming was later linked to a missense DCLRE1C variant. An Asian-associated ancestry cluster reportedly showed fewer N-insertions than the approximately 600-donor mean in a later analysis.

The study ran its PCR with 60 Vbeta and 13 Jbeta primers. Per the original data handling: Among the unique TCR beta chains that a later analysis counted, about 81 million in all, around 11 million were shared. Profiled with immunoSEQ multiplex PCR; TCRdb holds only in-frame clones, not every one. V and J calls and clone size come straight from that table; D and trimming were deduced from the DNA. The table has 93,000 or so clones, around 66% seen once; the top ten hold roughly 3.3%. Details on this clone: What it binds is unknown.

Germline V gene lookup returns CDR1 LGHNA and CDR2 YNFKEQ. The CDR3 has 14 residues. The J segment lost 7 bases and the V segment lost 1 base, leaving 1 base of the junction unmatched. The sequence derives from a woman in her fifties or sixties in good health and CMV-seronegative. The sequenced sample was PBMCs. The gene calls are TRBV4-2 and TRBJ1-6; 7 nucleotides match TRBD1. The CDR3 region is CASSQGDRNSPLHF. DNA for the CDR3: TGTGCCAGCAGCCAAGGGGACAGAAATTCACCCCTCCACTTT.